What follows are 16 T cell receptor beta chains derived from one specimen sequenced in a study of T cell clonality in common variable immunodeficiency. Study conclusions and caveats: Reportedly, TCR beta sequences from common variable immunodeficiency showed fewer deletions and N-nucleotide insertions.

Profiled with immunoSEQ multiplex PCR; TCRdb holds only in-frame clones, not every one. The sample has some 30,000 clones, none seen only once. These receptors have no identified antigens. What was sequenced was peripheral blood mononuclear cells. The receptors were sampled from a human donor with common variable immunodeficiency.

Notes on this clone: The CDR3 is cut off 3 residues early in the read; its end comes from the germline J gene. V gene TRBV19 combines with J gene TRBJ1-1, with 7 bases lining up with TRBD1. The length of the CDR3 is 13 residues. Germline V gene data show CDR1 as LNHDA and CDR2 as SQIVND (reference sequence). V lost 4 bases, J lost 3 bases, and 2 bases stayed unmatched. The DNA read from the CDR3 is TGTGCCAGTAGTACAACAGGGGACACTGAA. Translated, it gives CASSTTGDTE. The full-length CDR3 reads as CASSTTGDTEAFF.

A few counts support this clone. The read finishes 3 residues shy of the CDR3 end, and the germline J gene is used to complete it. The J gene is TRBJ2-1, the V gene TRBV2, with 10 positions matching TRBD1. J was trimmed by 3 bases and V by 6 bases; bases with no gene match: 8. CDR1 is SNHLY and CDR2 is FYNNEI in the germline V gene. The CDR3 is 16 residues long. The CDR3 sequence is CASRRDRGISYNEQFF. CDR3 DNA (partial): TGTGCCAGCAGAAGGGACAGGGGCATTAGCTACAATGAG.

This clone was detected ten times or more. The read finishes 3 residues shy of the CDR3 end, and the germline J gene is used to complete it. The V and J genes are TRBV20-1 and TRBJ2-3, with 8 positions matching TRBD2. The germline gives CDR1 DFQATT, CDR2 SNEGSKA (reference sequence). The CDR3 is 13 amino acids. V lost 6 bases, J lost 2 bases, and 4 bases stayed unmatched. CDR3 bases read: TGCAGTGCCCCGGGGGGGTACACAGATACG. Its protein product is CSAPGGYTDT. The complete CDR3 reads CSAPGGYTDTQYF.

The CDR3 region is CASSIQGGTGELFF. Partial CDR3 DNA: TGTGCCAGCAGCATACAGGGTGGCACCGGGGAG. The chain links TRBV11-3 to TRBJ2-2; possible D gene TRBD1, 6 bases. The CDR3 end lies 3 residues beyond the end of the read and is filled in from the germline J gene. This CDR3 is built from 14 residues. CDR1 SGHNT and CDR2 YENEEA come from the germline V gene. Trimming removed 5 bases from V and 4 bases from J, with 11 bases in between.

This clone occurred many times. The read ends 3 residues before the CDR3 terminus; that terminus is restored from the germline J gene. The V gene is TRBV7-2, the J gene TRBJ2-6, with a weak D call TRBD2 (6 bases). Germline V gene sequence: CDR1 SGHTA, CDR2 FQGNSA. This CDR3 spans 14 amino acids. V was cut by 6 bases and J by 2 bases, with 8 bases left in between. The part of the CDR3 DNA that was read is TGTGCCAGCAGGGGGGGAACTGGGGCCAACGTC. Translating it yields CASRGGTGANV. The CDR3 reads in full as CASRGGTGANVLTF.

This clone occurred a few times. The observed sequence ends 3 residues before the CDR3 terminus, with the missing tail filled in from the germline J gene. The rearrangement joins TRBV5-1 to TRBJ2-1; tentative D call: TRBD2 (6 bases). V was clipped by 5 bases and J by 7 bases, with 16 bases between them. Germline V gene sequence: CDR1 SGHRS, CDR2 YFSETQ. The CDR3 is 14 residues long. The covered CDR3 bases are TGCGCCAGCAGTTCGGGAGATAGCGGTAATGAG. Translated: CASSSGDSGNE. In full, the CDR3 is CASSSGDSGNEQFF.

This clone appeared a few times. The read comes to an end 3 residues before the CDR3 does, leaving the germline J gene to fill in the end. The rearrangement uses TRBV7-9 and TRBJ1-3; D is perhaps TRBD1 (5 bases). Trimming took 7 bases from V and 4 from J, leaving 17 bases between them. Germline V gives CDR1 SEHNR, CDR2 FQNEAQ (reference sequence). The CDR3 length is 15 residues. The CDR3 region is CASTPDTSFGNTIYF. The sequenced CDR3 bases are TGTGCCAGCACTCCGGACACCTCCTTCGGAAACACC.

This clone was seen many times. CDR3: CASSLAMDRGLSGELFF. Partial CDR3 DNA: TGCGCCAGCAGCTTGGCCATGGACAGGGGGCTTAGCGGGGAG. This sequence joins TRBV5-1 and TRBJ2-2; the match to TRBD1 covers 11 bases. The read ends 3 residues shy of where the CDR3 ends; the end is completed using the germline J gene. V lost 0 bases to trimming and J lost 7 bases; unmatched junction nucleotides: 8. The CDR3 totals 17 residues. CDR1 and CDR2 from the germline V gene are SGHRS and YFSETQ.

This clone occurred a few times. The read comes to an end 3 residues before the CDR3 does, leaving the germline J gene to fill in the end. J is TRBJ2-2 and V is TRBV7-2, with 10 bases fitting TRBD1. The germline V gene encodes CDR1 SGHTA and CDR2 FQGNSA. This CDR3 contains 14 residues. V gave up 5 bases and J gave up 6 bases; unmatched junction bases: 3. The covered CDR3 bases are TGTGCCAGCAGCCGACAGGGGGCTGCCGGGGAG. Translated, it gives CASSRQGAAGE. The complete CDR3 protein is CASSRQGAAGELFF.

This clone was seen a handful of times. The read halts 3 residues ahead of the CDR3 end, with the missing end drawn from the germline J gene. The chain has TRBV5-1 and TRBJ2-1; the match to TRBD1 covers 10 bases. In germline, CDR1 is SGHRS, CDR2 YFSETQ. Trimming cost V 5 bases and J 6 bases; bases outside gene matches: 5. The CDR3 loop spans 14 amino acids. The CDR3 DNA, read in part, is TGCGCCAGCAGTCCCGGACAGGGGGTCAATGAG. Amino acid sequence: CASSPGQGVNE. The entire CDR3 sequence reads CASSPGQGVNEQFF.

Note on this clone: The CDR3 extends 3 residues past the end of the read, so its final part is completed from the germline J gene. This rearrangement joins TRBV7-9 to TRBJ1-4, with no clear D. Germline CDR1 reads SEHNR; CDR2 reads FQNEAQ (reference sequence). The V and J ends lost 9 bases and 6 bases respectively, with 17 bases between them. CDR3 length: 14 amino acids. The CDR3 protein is CASKAMAVDEKLFF. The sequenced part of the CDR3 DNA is TGTGCCAGTAAGGCAATGGCGGTCGATGAAAAA. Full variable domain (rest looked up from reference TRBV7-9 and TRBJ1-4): DTGVSQNPRHKITKRGQNVTFRCDPISEHNRLYWYRQTLGQGPEFLTYFQNEAQLEKSRLLSDRFSAERPKGSFSTLEIQRTEQGDSAMYLCASKAMAVDEKLFFGSGTQLSVL.

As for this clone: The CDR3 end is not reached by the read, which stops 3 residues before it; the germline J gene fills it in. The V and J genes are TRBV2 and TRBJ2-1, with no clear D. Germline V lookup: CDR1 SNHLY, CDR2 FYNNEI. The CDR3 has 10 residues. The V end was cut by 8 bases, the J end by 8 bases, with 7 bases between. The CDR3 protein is CASGRDEQFF. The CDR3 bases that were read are TGTGCCAGCGGAAGGGATGAG.

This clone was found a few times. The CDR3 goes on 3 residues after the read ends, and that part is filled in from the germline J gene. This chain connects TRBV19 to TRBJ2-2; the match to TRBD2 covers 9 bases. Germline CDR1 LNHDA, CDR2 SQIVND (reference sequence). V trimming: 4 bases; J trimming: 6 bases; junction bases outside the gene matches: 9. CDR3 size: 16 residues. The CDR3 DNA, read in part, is TGTGCCAGTAGTAGAGAAGCGGGGGGTTGGGCCGGGGAG. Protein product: CASSREAGGWAGE. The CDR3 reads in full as CASSREAGGWAGELFF.

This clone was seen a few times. The CDR3 bases that were read are TGTGCCAGCAGCTTAAGCGGCAGATTGAACACTGAA. Translation: CASSLSGRLNTE. In full, the CDR3 reads CASSLSGRLNTEAFF. The rearrangement uses TRBV7-2 and TRBJ1-1; D is unresolved. The read is 3 residues too short to cover the CDR3 end, so that end is filled in from the germline J gene. V lost 2 bases to trimming and J lost 0 bases, with 10 bases between them. The CDR3 extends over 15 amino acids. The germline V gene has CDR1 SGHTA and CDR2 FQGNSA.

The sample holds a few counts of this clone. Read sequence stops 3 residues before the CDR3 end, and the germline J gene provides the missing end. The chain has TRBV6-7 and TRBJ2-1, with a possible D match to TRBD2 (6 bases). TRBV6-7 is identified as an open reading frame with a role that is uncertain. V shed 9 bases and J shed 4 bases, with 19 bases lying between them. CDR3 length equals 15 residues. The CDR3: CASIFASAFYNEQFF. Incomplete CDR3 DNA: TGTGCCAGTATCTTTGCTAGCGCGTTTTACAATGAG.

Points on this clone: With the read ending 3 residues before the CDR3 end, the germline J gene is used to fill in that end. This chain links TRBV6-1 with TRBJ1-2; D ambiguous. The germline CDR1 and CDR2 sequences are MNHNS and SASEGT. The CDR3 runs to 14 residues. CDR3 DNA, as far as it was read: TGTGCCAGCAGTGAGGGTCGGGGTGCCCGGGGC. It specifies CASSEGRGARG. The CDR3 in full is CASSEGRGARGYTF.